This T cell receptor beta chain was recorded in a study of cytomegalovirus exposure and HLA in healthy donors. Study-wide findings and caveats: Usually a TCR sequence was rare, but some public TCRs were found in many donors. High specificity and sensitivity for cytomegalovirus status were reported for the classifier. A list of 164 TCR beta chains associated with cytomegalovirus was given.

The assay was immunoSEQ multiplex PCR, and TCRdb's table has in-frame clones only and misses some. The sample has roughly 60,000 clones, around 94% seen once. A note on this clone: As yet, its antigen is unknown.

CDR3 length equals 17 residues. The V gene end was trimmed by 1 base and the J gene end by 4 bases; junction bases not matched to a gene: 12. The germline V gene has CDR1 SGHNT and CDR2 YENEEA. The rearrangement uses TRBV11-3 and TRBJ1-2; 7 bases align to TRBD1. This clonotype was obtained from a man aged 18 to 35 in good health and CMV-seronegative. Sample: PBMCs. CDR3 sequence reads: CASSLVRSTGAVYGYTF. In DNA form, the CDR3 reads TGTGCCAGCAGCTTAGTTCGTTCCACAGGGGCTGTCTATGGCTACACCTTC.